This T cell receptor beta chain was documented in a study of regulatory T cells in long-lasting Graves disease. In the study overall: Antithyroid drugs had been taken under 3 months by newly diagnosed Graves' patients.

Regarding the study as a whole: Sharing of public clonotypes was greater in persistent patients (about 2,700) than in new patients (around 930).

Time point: newly diagnosed GD, antithyroid drugs for less than 3 months. The TCR library was made from RNA extracted from PBMCs. This clonotype was seen many times. Its antigen is still unknown. Relying on iRepertoire HTBI primers and Arm-PCR of CDR3 regions, the team built TCR beta libraries. In TCRdb, the multiplex PCR reads were re-called with MiXCR into one record per CDR3 protein. Counted here are about 220,000 distinct CDR3 sequences, approximately 18% occurring once; the ten biggest clones make up roughly 10%. V was shortened by 3 bases and J by 4 bases, with 9 bases between the two germline ends. The CDR3 has 13 residues. The germline V gene encodes CDR1 LNHDA and CDR2 SQIVND (reference sequence). In addition, the sample was reused for a study of T cells in Graves' hyperthyroidism and ophthalmopathy. That work states: It was considered stable Graves' hyperthyroidism when ophthalmopathy did not progress within 18 months. Blood samples included most of the expanded thyroid clonotypes exceeding 0.001.

Material: peripheral blood mononuclear cells (PBMCs), obtained at new diagnosis, from a patient treated with antithyroid drugs. The genes are TRBV19 and TRBJ1-1; the D gene is possibly TRBD1 (5 bases). The clonotype comes from a woman in her thirties with Graves disease. The CDR3 here is CASSIGRGTEAFF. CDR3 coding DNA: TGTGCCAGTAGTATTGGGAGGGGCACTGAAGCTTTCTTT.